These 23 T cell receptor beta chains came from one sample sequenced in a study of regulatory T cells in long-lasting Graves disease. The sample's time point: newly diagnosed GD, antithyroid drugs for less than 3 months. Preparation of the TCR library used RNA extracted from PBMCs. With iRepertoire HTBI primers and Arm-PCR of CDR3 regions, TCR beta libraries were built. Using its own MiXCR run on the multiplex PCR reads, TCRdb lists one record per CDR3 protein. The sample gives 350,000 to 550,000 distinct CDR3 sequences, around 15% of which show up once; roughly 18% is in the top ten. This sample was shared with a second study, whose subject was T cells in Graves' hyperthyroidism and ophthalmopathy.

The source was peripheral blood mononuclear cells (PBMCs), collected at new diagnosis, from a patient treated with antithyroid drugs. These TCRs come from a woman between 45 and 60 years old with Graves disease.

V and J are TRBV7-9 and TRBJ2-2; D is possibly TRBD1 (7 bases). Germline lookup yields CDR1 SEHNR and CDR2 FQNEAQ (reference sequence). The CDR3 totals 15 residues. Between the trimmed V and J ends, which lost 4 bases and 1 base, there was a span of 10 bases. In DNA form, the CDR3 reads TGTGCCAGCAGCTACAGGGGAGGGAACACCGGGGAGCTGTTTTTT. This gives the protein CASSYRGGNTGELFF.

This clonotype has only a few counts. J is TRBJ1-3 and V is TRBV29-1; D is unresolved. V lost 4 bases and J 11 bases, leaving 12 bases between the germline ends. CDR1 is SQVTM and CDR2 is ANQGSEA in the germline V gene. CDR3 length equals 11 residues. CDR3 amino acids: CSVGVKEAIYF. CDR3 DNA: TGCAGCGTTGGAGTCAAAGAGGCCATATATTTT.

CDR3 DNA sequence: TGCAGTGGGGAGACAGCTAACCAAGAGACCCAGTACTTC. It is translated as CSGETANQETQYF. The rearrangement uses TRBV20-1 and TRBJ2-5, with D possibly being TRBD1 or TRBD2 (5 bases each). Germline loops: CDR1 DFQATT, CDR2 SNEGSKA (reference sequence). The CDR3 is 13 amino acids. The V end lost 7 bases, the J end lost 0 bases, and 12 bases lay between the germline ends.

This clonotype came up many times. V gene TRBV2 combines with J gene TRBJ1-5; D perhaps matches TRBD1 (5 bases). Germline assignment: CDR1 SNHLY and CDR2 FYNNEI. The V and J ends lost 6 bases and 7 bases respectively, with 10 bases between them. The CDR3 has 12 amino acids. The CDR3 loop reads CASRGESQPQHF. DNA for the CDR3: TGTGCCAGCAGGGGGGAATCGCAGCCCCAGCATTTT.

This chain connects TRBV6-4 to TRBJ1-2; 7 bases map to TRBD1. The V segment lost 2 bases and the J segment 8 bases; nucleotides outside the gene matches: 11. The CDR3 length is 15 residues. Per germline, CDR1 MRHNA and CDR2 SNTAGT. The CDR3 nucleotides are TGTGCCAGCAGTGACCAGGGGGGCGCGGGGTCAGGCTACACCTTC. Translated, it gives CASSDQGGAGSGYTF.

This clonotype has a count of ten or more. The CDR3 loop is CASSLIRANTEAFF. The CDR3, as DNA: TGTGCCAGCAGTTTAATCCGGGCGAACACTGAAGCTTTCTTT. This rearrangement joins TRBV28 to TRBJ1-1; D is undetermined. CDR1 and CDR2 from the germline V gene are MDHEN and SYDVKM. Trimming took off 2 bases at V and 1 base at J, with 8 bases between the two ends. The CDR3 covers 14 residues.

Many counts were recorded for this clonotype. The rearrangement uses TRBV2 and TRBJ2-3; D is possibly TRBD1 (7 bases). Trimming shortened V by 5 bases and J by 6 bases, and 45 bases separated the two germline ends. The germline gives CDR1 SNHLY, CDR2 FYNNEI. This CDR3 is built from 24 residues. This CDR3 reads CASSRPLKSEGQHVNLRRKDTQYF. The CDR3 DNA reads as TGTGCCAGCAGTCGACCCCTAAAATCGGAGGGACAGCACGTAAACCTCCGAAGAAAGGATACGCAGTATTTT.

This clonotype occurred many times. This chain joins TRBV2 and TRBJ2-1; D may be TRBD1 or TRBD2 (7 bases each). In germline, CDR1 is SNHLY, CDR2 FYNNEI. V lost 1 base to trimming and J lost 4 bases, with 11 bases between them. This CDR3 comprises 15 residues. The CDR3: CASSEVQGGYNEQFF. The CDR3 coding sequence is TGTGCCAGCAGTGAAGTGCAGGGGGGGTACAATGAGCAGTTCTTC.

The V and J genes are TRBV6-2 or TRBV6-3 and TRBJ2-1; D is ambiguous. V dropped 0 bases and J dropped 10 bases, with 7 bases sitting between them. The germline V gene has CDR1 MNHEY and CDR2 SVGEGT. The CDR3 sequence is 12 residues long. The CDR3 loop reads CASSYSGSEQFF. CDR3 bases: TGTGCCAGCAGTTACTCGGGTTCCGAGCAGTTCTTC.

The chain uses TRBV28 and TRBJ2-6; the D call may be TRBD1 or TRBD2 (5 bases each). The germline V gene encodes CDR1 MDHEN and CDR2 SYDVKM. The CDR3 is 17 amino acids. V was clipped by 8 bases and J by 4 bases, with 21 bases between them. For the CDR3, the DNA is TGTGCCAGCGACTCGGGGACCTTCAAAAGAGGGGCCAACGTCCTGACTTTC. Translated: CASDSGTFKRGANVLTF. Full variable domain (remainder filled in from reference TRBV28 and TRBJ2-6): DVKVTQSSRYLVKRTGEKVFLECVQDMDHENMFWYRQDPGLGLRLIYFSYDVKMKEKGDIPEGYSVSREKKERFSLILESASTNQTSMYLCASDSGTFKRGANVLTFGAGSRLTVL.

This chain joins TRBV30 and TRBJ1-2, with 11 nucleotides matching TRBD1. J gave up 2 bases and V 1 base, and 12 bases lay outside the gene matches. This CDR3 is 18 amino acids long. In germline, CDR1 is GTSNPN, CDR2 SVGIG (reference sequence). The CDR3 coding sequence is TGTGCCTGGAGTGCTCCTCCGGGACAGGGGGATTCCAACTATGGCTACACCTTC. Encoded protein: CAWSAPPGQGDSNYGYTF.

This clonotype has a handful of counts. V usage is TRBV3-1 and J usage is TRBJ1-5; 8 nucleotides match TRBD1. Trimming took 1 base from V and 3 from J; bases not matched to a gene: 8. CDR3 size: 17 residues. Germline assignment: CDR1 LGHDT and CDR2 YNNKEL (reference sequence). This CDR3 reads CASSQAGRGHPNQPQHF. The CDR3 nucleotides are TGTGCCAGCAGCCAAGCGGGCAGGGGGCACCCCAATCAGCCCCAGCATTTT.

The genes are TRBV5-1 and TRBJ2-5, with 9 bases aligning to TRBD1. Looked up from germline, CDR1 is SGHRS and CDR2 is YFSETQ. The V segment lost 0 bases and the J segment 1 base; nucleotides outside the gene matches: 4. CDR3 length: 16 residues. The CDR3 sequence: CASSLVGQGGQETQYF. DNA for the CDR3: TGCGCCAGCAGCTTGGTGGGACAGGGAGGCCAAGAGACCCAGTACTTC.

The table lists this clonotype with many counts. The chain joins TRBV2 to TRBJ2-7; TRBD2 matches at 7 bases. The CDR3 sequence is 15 residues long. After removal of 2 bases from V and 0 bases from J, the junction contained 4 bases not matched to a gene. CDR1 and CDR2 from the germline V gene are SNHLY and FYNNEI. This CDR3 reads CASSEILADSYEQYF. The CDR3 DNA reads TGTGCCAGCAGTGAAATTCTAGCGGACTCCTACGAGCAGTACTTC.

There are many counts of this clonotype. The chain recombines TRBV30 with TRBJ1-1; D not certain. The CDR3 has 14 amino acids. V was pared by 0 bases and J by 2 bases, with 10 bases between. The germline V gene encodes CDR1 GTSNPN and CDR2 SVGIG (reference sequence). The CDR3 region is CAWSVLDLNTEAFF. The CDR3 region has the DNA TGTGCCTGGAGTGTACTGGATCTAAACACTGAAGCTTTCTTT. The full variable domain, with the rest looked up from reference TRBV30 and TRBJ1-1, is SQTIHQWPATLVQPVGSPLSLECTVEGTSNPNLYWYRQAAGRGLQLLFYSVGIGQISSEVPQNLSASRPQDRQFILSSKKLLLSDSGFYLCAWSVLDLNTEAFFGQGTRLTVV.

This clonotype came up many times. V usage is TRBV28 and J usage is TRBJ2-5; D gene unclear. The tail of the sequence fits TRBJ2-1 better, so the J call may be wrong. Germline V gene data show CDR1 as MDHEN and CDR2 as SYDVKM. The CDR3 is made up of 12 amino acids. The DNA of the CDR3 is TGTGCCAGCAGCACCTCTCCGCCTGAGCAGTTCTTC. Protein: CASSTSPPEQFF.

This clonotype occurred a few times. The chain recombines TRBV7-2 with TRBJ2-7; TRBD2 agrees at 9 bases. Germline-derived CDR1 and CDR2 are SGHTA and FQGNSA. This CDR3 is built from 19 residues. With 1 base clipped from V and 4 bases from J, the junction kept 17 bases outside the gene matches. The chain's CDR3 is CASSLDGLATLRVGYEQYF. The CDR3, as DNA: TGTGCCAGCAGCTTAGACGGACTAGCGACACTGAGGGTCGGTTACGAGCAGTACTTC.

The table lists this clonotype with a few counts. This rearrangement joins TRBV28 to TRBJ1-2, with TRBD1 matching over 9 bases. V lost 6 bases to trimming and J lost 7 bases; unmatched junction nucleotides: 6. There are 13 residues in the CDR3. The germline V gene has CDR1 MDHEN and CDR2 SYDVKM. DNA for the CDR3: TGTGCCAGCAGCCTGGGACAGGGTGCTGGCTACACCTTC. As protein: CASSLGQGAGYTF.

The chain is built from TRBV25-1 and TRBJ2-1, with D perhaps TRBD1 or TRBD2 (5 bases each). The J call may be in error: the DNA end matches TRBJ2-5 better. The CDR3 runs to 14 residues. Germline assignment: CDR1 MGHDK and CDR2 SYGVNS. CDR3 DNA sequence: TGTGCCAGCAGTGCCATGGACGGGGCAGAGACCCAGTACTTC. Translated, it gives CASSAMDGAETQYF.

In its sample, this clonotype was seen many times. This chain links TRBV3-1 with TRBJ2-5, with D hard to call. The CDR3 has 17 residues. Germline V gives CDR1 LGHDT, CDR2 YNNKEL (reference sequence). V lost 5 bases to trimming and J lost 0 bases, with 19 bases between them. CDR3 amino acids: CASSGVSPSNYQETQYF. CDR3 in DNA: TGTGCCAGCAGCGGGGTGAGCCCTTCGAACTACCAAGAGACCCAGTACTTC.

This clonotype has ten or more counts. V is TRBV7-7 and J is TRBJ2-5; possible D gene TRBD2, 6 bases. The CDR3 length is 13 residues. Trimming removed 5 bases at V and 4 bases at J, with 11 bases between. Germline CDR1 and CDR2: SSHAT and FNYEAQ (reference sequence). The CDR3 protein is CASSKRLVETQYF. CDR3 nucleotides: TGTGCCAGCAGCAAACGACTAGTAGAGACCCAGTACTTC.

This clonotype has more than one count but fewer than ten. The rearrangement joins TRBV29-1 to TRBJ2-7; TRBD1 matches at 8 bases. CDR3 length: 14 residues. CDR1 is SQVTM and CDR2 is ANQGSEA in the germline V gene. The trim removed 0 bases at V and 6 bases at J, leaving 7 bases unmatched. The CDR3 here is CSVEEGRGRGEQYF. The CDR3 DNA reads as TGCAGCGTTGAAGAGGGCAGGGGGCGGGGCGAGCAGTACTTC.

This clonotype showed up many times. The chain uses TRBV7-9 and TRBJ2-5, with TRBD2 identical over 14 bases. CDR3 size: 19 residues. Germline CDR1 reads SEHNR; CDR2 reads FQNEAQ (reference sequence). V lost 5 bases and J lost 1; bases outside the gene matches: 12. In DNA, the CDR3 is TGTGCCAGCAGCGGGGCCGGGACTAGCGGGAGCAGGCTCCAAGAGACCCAGTACTTC. It translates to CASSGAGTSGSRLQETQYF. The whole variable domain, remainder taken from reference TRBV7-9 and TRBJ2-5, is DTGVSQNPRHKITKRGQNVTFRCDPISEHNRLYWYRQTLGQGPEFLTYFQNEAQLEKSRLLSDRFSAERPKGSFSTLEIQRTEQGDSAMYLCASSGAGTSGSRLQETQYFGPGTRLLVL.